The 30 T cell receptor beta chains given below trace back to one sample, sequenced in a study of glioma-infiltrating T cells after dendritic cell vaccination (dated by TCRdb to the mid-2010s). The library came from the immunoSEQ multiplex PCR assay. The table was pulled from immuneACCESS by TCRdb, which kept in-frame rearrangements only. Such tables lose some clones; where checked, under half of the loss comes from unresolved V genes, and the rest has no known cause. This sample lists tens of thousands of clones; approximately 78% were detected once. Of the sample, over 9% is held by the ten largest clones. The starting material was blood, obtained before dendritic cell vaccination. The receptors were sampled from a human donor with glioblastoma.

The CDR3 bases are TGTGCCACCATAGGAACGGGGAGACTCTCTGGGGCCAACGTCCTGACTTTC. Translation gives CATIGTGRLSGANVLTF. The genes are TRBV2 and TRBJ2-6, with D maybe TRBD2 (5 bases). The CDR3 contains 17 residues. Germline V gene sequence: CDR1 SNHLY, CDR2 FYNNEI. V lost 10 bases and J lost 0, with 19 bases in between. Filled out from reference TRBV2 and TRBJ2-6, the complete variable domain reads EPEVTQTPSHQVTQMGQEVILRCVPISNHLYFYWYRQILGQKVEFLVSFYNNEISEKSEIFDDQFSVERPDGSNFTLKIRSTKLEDSAMYFCATIGTGRLSGANVLTFGAGSRLTVL.

The rearrangement links TRBV5-1 to TRBJ2-1, with 9 bases aligning to TRBD1. V trimming: 1 base; J trimming: 8 bases; junction bases outside the gene matches: 7. The V gene's germline CDR1 is SGHRS and CDR2 YFSETQ. The CDR3 spans 15 residues. CDR3 coding DNA: TGCGCCAGCAGCTTGCGAGGACAGGGGCGGGATGAGCAGTTCTTC. Translated, it gives CASSLRGQGRDEQFF. Together with reference TRBV5-1 and TRBJ2-1, the CDR3 gives the full variable domain: KAGVTQTPRYLIKTRGQQVTLSCSPISGHRSVSWYQQTPGQGLQFLFEYFSETQRNKGNFPGRFSGRQFSNSRSEMNVSTLELGDSALYLCASSLRGQGRDEQFFGPGTRLTVL.

The chain combines TRBV20-1 with TRBJ1-1; D gene ambiguous. The CDR3 length is 11 residues. CDR1 DFQATT and CDR2 SNEGSKA come from the germline V gene (reference sequence). Trimming left V 4 bases short and J 4 bases short, with 7 bases between. CDR3 coding DNA: TGCAGTGCTACCCCGTTCACTGAAGCTTTCTTT. Its protein is CSATPFTEAFF.

This chain connects TRBV5-1 to TRBJ2-5; 12 bases line up with TRBD2. The trim removed 3 bases at V and 1 base at J, leaving 4 bases unmatched. The length of the CDR3 is 16 residues. Germline loops: CDR1 SGHRS, CDR2 YFSETQ. This chain's CDR3 is CASSSLAGGTQETQYF. CDR3 nucleotide sequence: TGCGCCAGCAGCTCCCTAGCGGGGGGGACCCAAGAGACCCAGTACTTC. Based on the CDR3 plus reference TRBV5-1 and TRBJ2-5, the full variable domain is KAGVTQTPRYLIKTRGQQVTLSCSPISGHRSVSWYQQTPGQGLQFLFEYFSETQRNKGNFPGRFSGRQFSNSRSEMNVSTLELGDSALYLCASSSLAGGTQETQYFGPGTRLLVL.

This chain connects TRBV6-5 to TRBJ2-7; maybe TRBD1 (6 bases). This CDR3 has 14 residues. The germline V gene has CDR1 MNHEY and CDR2 SVGAGI. V lost 7 bases and J 6 bases, leaving 19 bases between the germline ends. CDR3 sequence: CASIEPTGSGEQYF. The DNA for the CDR3 is TGTGCCAGCATCGAACCAACAGGGTCCGGCGAGCAGTACTTC.

The gene calls are TRBV28 and TRBJ2-7; TRBD1 aligns across 10 bases. Trimming removed 5 bases from V and 1 base from J; junction bases left unmatched: 14. The germline gives CDR1 MDHEN, CDR2 SYDVKM. CDR3 length: 18 residues. The CDR3 loop is CASSPSGGRDRGSYEQYF. For the CDR3, the DNA is TGTGCCAGCAGTCCCTCCGGGGGTAGGGACAGGGGTTCCTACGAGCAGTACTTC.

V and J are TRBV19 and TRBJ2-3; 9 bases map to TRBD2. The CDR3 contains 16 residues. V dropped 0 bases and J dropped 4; count of bases not matched to a gene: 5. CDR1 is LNHDA, CDR2 SQIVND, per germline (reference sequence). The chain's CDR3 is CASSIDRAGGSDTQYF. As DNA, the CDR3 is TGTGCCAGTAGTATAGATCGGGCGGGGGGGTCAGATACGCAGTATTTT.

This clone was counted once. The chain is built from TRBV6-6 and TRBJ2-3; D might be TRBD1 (6 bases). V was clipped by 0 bases and J by 1 base, with 8 bases between them. The length of the CDR3 is 15 residues. Germline lookup yields CDR1 MNHNY and CDR2 SVGAGI (reference sequence). CDR3 nucleotides: TGTGCCAGCAGTTACTCAAAGGGGGGCACAGATACGCAGTATTTT. Protein: CASSYSKGGTDTQYF.

The J gene is TRBJ2-5, the V gene TRBV5-1, with 7 bases lining up with TRBD1. V was clipped by 0 bases and J by 0 bases; unmatched bases: 5. Germline assignment: CDR1 SGHRS and CDR2 YFSETQ. The CDR3 runs to 16 residues. CDR3 in DNA: TGCGCCAGCAGCTTGGGCCCACAGGGGTACCAAGAGACCCAGTACTTC. It translates to CASSLGPQGYQETQYF.

The V and J genes are TRBV28 and TRBJ2-2, with TRBD2 identical over 8 bases. The CDR3 is made up of 15 amino acids. The V and J ends lost 3 bases and 4 bases, in that order; junction bases with no gene match: 4. The germline V gene has CDR1 MDHEN and CDR2 SYDVKM. For the CDR3, the DNA is TGTGCCAGCAGTTTCGGGGGGGCAGGCACCGGGGAGCTGTTTTTT. This gives the protein CASSFGGAGTGELFF. The full variable domain, in which reference TRBV28 and TRBJ2-2 provide the parts outside the CDR3, is DVKVTQSSRYLVKRTGEKVFLECVQDMDHENMFWYRQDPGLGLRLIYFSYDVKMKEKGDIPEGYSVSREKKERFSLILESASTNQTSMYLCASSFGGAGTGELFFGEGSRLTVL.

The chain employs TRBV28 and TRBJ1-1; possible D gene TRBD1, 5 bases. V gave up 6 bases and J gave up 5 bases, with 16 bases separating them. The CDR3 runs 14 residues. From germline, CDR1 is MDHEN and CDR2 SYDVKM. CDR3 protein: CASRMIGDRTEAFF. The CDR3 coding sequence is TGTGCCAGCAGGATGATAGGGGATAGGACTGAAGCTTTCTTT.

This chain uses TRBV11-2 with TRBJ2-7; D possibly corresponds to TRBD1 (5 bases). In germline, CDR1 is SGHAT, CDR2 FQNNGV. The CDR3 has 14 residues. Trimming removed 5 bases at V and 2 bases at J, with 13 bases between. The chain's CDR3 is CASSKDSLPYEQYF. The CDR3 DNA is TGTGCCAGCAGCAAAGACAGTTTGCCCTACGAGCAGTACTTC. Full variable domain (missing parts from reference TRBV11-2 and TRBJ2-7): EAGVAQSPRYKIIEKRQSVAFWCNPISGHATLYWYQQILGQGPKLLIQFQNNGVVDDSQLPKDRFSAERLKGVDSTLKIQPAKLEDSAVYLCASSKDSLPYEQYFGPGTRLTVT.

The chain joins TRBV11-2 to TRBJ2-5; 8 bases map to TRBD1. The germline gives CDR1 SGHAT, CDR2 FQNNGV. The CDR3 extends over 14 amino acids. V lost 5 bases and J lost 3; bases outside the gene matches: 5. CDR3: CASSPPGGEETQYF. The CDR3 DNA sequence: TGTGCCAGCAGCCCTCCAGGGGGCGAAGAGACCCAGTACTTC.

The V gene is TRBV5-8, the J gene TRBJ2-7, with 9 bases identical to TRBD1. Germline V gene lookup returns CDR1 SGHTS and CDR2 YDEGEE. After removal of 4 bases from V and 4 bases from J, the junction contained 15 bases not matched to a gene. The length of the CDR3 is 17 residues. The CDR3 region is CASSDGTGSLFLYEQYF. CDR3 sequence (DNA): TGTGCCAGCAGCGACGGGACAGGGTCCCTTTTCTTATACGAGCAGTACTTC. The whole variable domain, remainder taken from reference TRBV5-8 and TRBJ2-7, is EAGVTQSPTHLIKTRGQQATLRCSPISGHTSVYWYQQALGLGLQFLLWYDEGEERNRGNFPPRFSGRQFPNYSSELNVNALELEDSALYLCASSDGTGSLFLYEQYFGPGTRLTVT.

V usage is TRBV2 and J usage is TRBJ1-1; 7 bases are shared with TRBD1. Per germline, CDR1 SNHLY and CDR2 FYNNEI. After removal of 8 bases from V and 3 bases from J, the junction contained 6 bases not matched to a gene. This CDR3 contains 13 residues. CDR3 nucleotides: TGTGCCAGCGGGACAGATCAGGACACTGAAGCTTTCTTT. It specifies CASGTDQDTEAFF. The full variable domain, in which reference TRBV2 and TRBJ1-1 provide the parts outside the CDR3, is EPEVTQTPSHQVTQMGQEVILRCVPISNHLYFYWYRQILGQKVEFLVSFYNNEISEKSEIFDDQFSVERPDGSNFTLKIRSTKLEDSAMYFCASGTDQDTEAFFGQGTRLTVV.

The chain is built from TRBV6-1 and TRBJ1-5; 7 bases line up with TRBD1. The CDR3 length is 14 residues. The junction had 8 bases not matched to a gene; V was cut back by 4 bases and J by 8 bases. Germline V gene sequence: CDR1 MNHNS, CDR2 SASEGT. In DNA, the CDR3 is TGTGCCAGCAGTGCGGAAGGGGGCATGGAGCCCCAGCATTTT. Translating gives CASSAEGGMEPQHF.

V usage is TRBV28 and J usage is TRBJ1-5; perhaps TRBD1 as D (6 bases). The CDR3 contains 14 residues. V gave up 6 bases and J gave up 3 bases, with 12 bases separating them. Germline values: CDR1 MDHEN, CDR2 SYDVKM. CDR3 nucleotide sequence: TGTGCCAGCAGGAGAGGGGGGGACAATCAGCCCCAGCATTTT. It is translated as CASRRGGDNQPQHF.

This clone came up once. This sequence joins TRBV28 and TRBJ1-5; D remains ambiguous. V lost 3 bases and J lost 7, with 7 bases in between. In germline, CDR1 is MDHEN, CDR2 SYDVKM. The CDR3 sequence is 12 residues long. The CDR3 here is CASSFGQQPQHF. CDR3 coding DNA: TGTGCCAGCAGTTTTGGGCAGCAGCCCCAGCATTTT.

The table lists this clone with a count of one. The chain employs TRBV27 and TRBJ1-5; D is uncertain. In germline, CDR1 is MNHEY, CDR2 SMNVEV (reference sequence). V was pared by 7 bases and J by 4 bases, with 17 bases between. The CDR3 has 15 residues. The CDR3 DNA reads TGTGCCAGCACCCAATTCGGGGAGGGAAATCAGCCCCAGCATTTT. This sequence encodes CASTQFGEGNQPQHF.

The CDR3 sequence: CASSQTTSAGFWTQYF. The CDR3 region has the DNA TGTGCCAGCTCACAGACCACATCGGCAGGGTTTTGGACCCAGTACTTC. The V and J genes are TRBV18 and TRBJ2-5, with a weak D call TRBD1 (5 bases). V was cut by 4 bases and J by 7 bases, with 22 bases left in between. The CDR3 is made up of 16 amino acids. CDR1 is KGHSH and CDR2 is LQKENI in the germline V gene.

This clone was counted a single time. The gene calls are TRBV11-2 and TRBJ2-1; 10 bases fit TRBD2. Germline CDR1 reads SGHAT; CDR2 reads FQNNGV. The CDR3 covers 16 residues. Trimming took 3 bases from V and 3 from J; bases not matched to a gene: 5. The CDR3 loop is CASSFSGTSVYNEQFF. In DNA, the CDR3 is TGTGCCAGCAGCTTTTCCGGGACTAGCGTCTACAATGAGCAGTTCTTC.

This chain connects TRBV11-3 to TRBJ1-3, with D unclear. V was shortened by 2 bases and J by 0 bases, with 8 bases between the two germline ends. Germline values: CDR1 SGHNT, CDR2 YENEEA. The CDR3 is 15 residues long. This CDR3 is CASSLSSYSGNTIYF. The DNA for the CDR3 is TGTGCCAGCAGCTTAAGTAGCTACTCTGGAAACACCATATATTTT.

The rearrangement uses TRBV7-2 and TRBJ1-4, with D tentatively TRBD1 (5 bases). V was trimmed by 3 bases and J by 8 bases, leaving 16 bases between them. The CDR3 runs to 15 residues. Germline V gene sequence: CDR1 SGHTA, CDR2 FQGNSA. The CDR3: CASSFWGPGTEKLFF. As DNA, the CDR3 is TGTGCCAGCAGCTTTTGGGGCCCCGGAACAGAAAAACTGTTTTTT.

This clone was counted once. The chain joins TRBV5-1 to TRBJ1-1, with 11 nucleotides matching TRBD1. The germline V gene has CDR1 SGHRS and CDR2 YFSETQ. Germline trimming cut 4 bases from V and 3 bases from J; bases unmatched to any gene: 14. This CDR3 has 18 residues. Written as DNA, the CDR3 is TGCGCCAGCAGCAGAGGGGACAGGGGGATTATTGCACACACTGAAGCTTTCTTT. Translating gives CASSRGDRGIIAHTEAFF. Drawing the rest from reference TRBV5-1 and TRBJ1-1, the complete variable domain is KAGVTQTPRYLIKTRGQQVTLSCSPISGHRSVSWYQQTPGQGLQFLFEYFSETQRNKGNFPGRFSGRQFSNSRSEMNVSTLELGDSALYLCASSRGDRGIIAHTEAFFGQGTRLTVV.

This clone was counted once. The rearrangement joins TRBV5-5 to TRBJ2-7, with TRBD1 identical over 7 bases. This CDR3 has 14 residues. The germline V gene encodes CDR1 SGHKS and CDR2 YYEKEE (reference sequence). V was clipped by 0 bases and J by 3 bases; unmatched bases: 3. CDR3 in DNA: TGTGCCAGCAGCTTGGAAGGGGGCCGCTACGAGCAGTACTTC. It codes for CASSLEGGRYEQYF.

J is TRBJ1-5 and V is TRBV19; TRBD1 might be the D (5 bases). This CDR3 region has 15 residues. V lost 5 bases and J 6 bases, leaving 17 bases between the germline ends. Germline V gives CDR1 LNHDA, CDR2 SQIVND (reference sequence). The CDR3 region has the DNA TGTGCCAGTAGTGCGGGCGGGGGGAGACGTCAGCCCCAGCATTTT. Translation: CASSAGGGRRQPQHF.

The J gene is TRBJ2-2, the V gene TRBV28, with 10 bases that match TRBD1. The germline CDR1 and CDR2 sequences are MDHEN and SYDVKM. This CDR3 contains 17 residues. V dropped 6 bases and J dropped 3; count of bases not matched to a gene: 10. The CDR3 region is CASSTSTGGSDTGELFF. CDR3 sequence (DNA): TGTGCCAGCAGCACTTCGACAGGGGGCAGTGACACCGGGGAGCTGTTTTTT.

The gene calls are TRBV5-1 and TRBJ1-4, with D perhaps matching TRBD1 (5 bases). This CDR3 is 14 amino acids long. In germline, CDR1 is SGHRS, CDR2 YFSETQ. The V gene lost 0 bases and the J gene lost 7 bases, with 10 bases spanning the gap. CDR3 in amino acids: CASSLDWGGEKLFF. DNA for the CDR3: TGCGCCAGCAGCTTGGATTGGGGCGGTGAAAAACTGTTTTTT.

This sequence joins TRBV10-3 and TRBJ1-1; D uncertain. V lost 0 bases and J 6 bases, leaving 17 bases between the germline ends. The CDR3 length is 16 residues. The germline V gene has CDR1 ENHRY and CDR2 SYGVKD. CDR3 coding DNA: TGTGCCATCAGTGAGTCGAAGCAGACCCTGAGCGCTGAAGCTTTCTTT. Translating gives CAISESKQTLSAEAFF.

This chain uses TRBV27 with TRBJ1-6; the match to TRBD1 covers 9 bases. From germline, CDR1 is MNHEY and CDR2 SMNVEV (reference sequence). With 6 bases clipped from V and 5 bases from J, the junction kept 2 bases outside the gene matches. This CDR3 comprises 14 residues. The DNA for the CDR3 is TGTGCCAGCAGCCGGGACAGGGATAATTCACCCCTCCACTTT. It yields the protein CASSRDRDNSPLHF.